This T cell receptor (beta chain) was obtained from a study of T cells in Graves' hyperthyroidism and ophthalmopathy (dated by TCRdb to the late 2010s). In terms of the full investigation: Peripheral blood was sampled at the time of initial diagnosis, prior to any treatment. The approximately 97 discovery patients were randomly divided into training and test sets at a 7:3 ratio. In more than 5 Graves' hyperthyroidism patients, the study also compared T-cell repertoires from thyroid tissue with T-cell repertoires from blood. Following sampling, methimazole starting at 30 mg daily was given to hyperthyroidism patients, and high-dose intravenous methylprednisolone was given to ophthalmopathy patients. The paper describes TCR Vbeta CDR3 sequencing of about 140 peripheral blood samples, made up of 43 ophthalmopathy patients, roughly 80 hyperthyroidism patients and 17 progressor patients. An independent validation cohort of around 19 hyperthyroidism patients and 17 patients who later progressed to ophthalmopathy tested prospective prediction of ophthalmopathy. To identify distinguishing TCR V-J signatures, a discovery cohort of 90 to 100 patients was used, comprising some 45 with Graves' ophthalmopathy and under 60 with stable Graves' hyperthyroidism. General conclusions and limits of the study: In cross-validation, a model built on a 13 V-J signature told ophthalmopathy apart from stable hyperthyroidism with 85% to 90% sensitivity and about 81% specificity, and in testing the same model reached 80%/75%. Sample size was not statistically predetermined, and investigators were not blinded to group allocation. Blood samples also contained most of the expanded thyroid clonotypes (frequency above 0.001), which suggests that blood repertoires may reflect thyroid immune responses. In validation, progression to ophthalmopathy was predicted by the model with about 70% sensitivity and roughly 76% specificity, a median of around 5.9 months before onset.

Its CDR3 holds 14 amino acids, cysteine through phenylalanine. The kept DNA is CDR3 alone, 42 bases in frame from the first base. From the germline V gene (reference sequence), CDR1 is DFQATT and CDR2 is SNEGSKA. Compared with germline, V lacks 5 bases and J lacks 5 bases; bases without a gene match: 8. This clonotype has only a few counts. Its antigen has not been determined. Within one base of it there is no much larger clone, and no base qualities were kept. TCR beta CDR3 regions were amplified from RNA transcripts. The TCR CDR3 was subjected to a first round of RT-PCR using the HTBI primer set and the Qiagen OneStep RT-PCR kit. A second multiplex PCR round built the libraries, followed by size selection and purification. Sequencing of the libraries was done on an Illumina HiSeq2000 using paired-end 100 bp reads. In the source study's methods: SOAPnuke was used to process the raw data, with reads discarded if the reads contained adapters or uncalled bases, had a mean Phred below 15, or lacked an exact constant-primer or identifier match. High-quality paired reads were merged using COPE v1.2.5, and each unique nucleotide sequence was defined as a clonotype. MiTCR v1.1 was used to align the clonotypes against IMGT TRBV, TRBD and TRBJ reference segments. Analysis was restricted to V-J combinations with a frequency above 0.0001, which covered 99% to 99.2% of repertoires. The TCS score was defined as the ratio of F50 (clonal expansion) to E x V (chaos), calculated using BLOSUM62-based TCRdist between CDR3 peptides within each V-J. Welch's t-statistics and random forest reduced several hundred V-J features to about 12, which were used in a naive Bayes classifier (R e1071). The public reads were quality trimmed at Q25 with fastp and then assembled into clones with MiXCR by TCRdb, keeping productive beta chains. Under each unique CDR3 protein, matching rows form one entry showing the most common genes and DNA. These V and J calls rely on TCRdb rather than the paper's analysis. A total of 350,000 to 400,000 distinct CDR3 sequences appear in this sample, about 15% of them only once. Roughly 33% of the sample rests with the top ten.

Stable Graves' hyperthyroidism was defined as the absence of progression to ophthalmopathy over 18 months of follow-up. Hyperthyroidism patients were aged 18 to 65 years and newly diagnosed, with disease duration of less than 2 months. Patients with uncontrolled infections, other autoimmune diseases, pregnancy or lactation were excluded. Diagnoses were based on clinical symptoms, serum thyroxine and TRAb, thyroid ultrasound and orbital computed tomography. PBMCs were separated from approximately 9.9 ml of fresh peripheral blood using Ficoll-Paque density gradient centrifugation. Total RNA was extracted with Trizol reagent, and quality was checked on an Agilent 2100 Bioanalyzer.

The chain links TRBV20-1 with TRBJ2-5, and 10 junctional nucleotides match TRBD2. The TCR originated in a woman in her thirties with Graves' hyperthyroidism. Specimen: blood. The base sequence is TGCAGTGCTTACCCAGCGGGAGGGGGGGAGACCCAGTACTTC. Its translation is CSAYPAGGGETQYF.